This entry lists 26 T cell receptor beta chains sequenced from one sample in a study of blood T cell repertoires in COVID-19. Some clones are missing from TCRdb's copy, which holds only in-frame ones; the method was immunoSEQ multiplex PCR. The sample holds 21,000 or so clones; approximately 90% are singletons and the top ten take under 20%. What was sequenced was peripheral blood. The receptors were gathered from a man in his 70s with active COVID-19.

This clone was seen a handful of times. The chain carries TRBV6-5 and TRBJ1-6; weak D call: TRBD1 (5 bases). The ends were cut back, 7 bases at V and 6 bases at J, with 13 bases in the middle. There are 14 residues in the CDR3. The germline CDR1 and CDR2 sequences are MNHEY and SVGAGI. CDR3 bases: TGTGCCAGCAAAACAGGTTTACCTAATTCACCCCTCCACTTT. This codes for CASKTGLPNSPLHF.

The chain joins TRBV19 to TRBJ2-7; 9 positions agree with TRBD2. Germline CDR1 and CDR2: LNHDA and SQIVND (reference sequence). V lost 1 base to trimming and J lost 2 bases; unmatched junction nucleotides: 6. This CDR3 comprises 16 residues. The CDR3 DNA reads TGTGCCAGTAGTATAGTCCCGGGACTAGCTCCCTACGAGCAGTACTTC. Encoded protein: CASSIVPGLAPYEQYF.

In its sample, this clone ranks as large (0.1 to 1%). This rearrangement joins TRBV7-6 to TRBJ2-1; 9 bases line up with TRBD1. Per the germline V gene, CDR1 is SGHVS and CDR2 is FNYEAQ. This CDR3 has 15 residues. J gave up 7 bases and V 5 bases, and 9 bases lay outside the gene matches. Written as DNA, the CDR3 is TGTGCCAGCAGCCCGGACAGGGGTTTAGCAAATGAGCAGTTCTTC. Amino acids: CASSPDRGLANEQFF.

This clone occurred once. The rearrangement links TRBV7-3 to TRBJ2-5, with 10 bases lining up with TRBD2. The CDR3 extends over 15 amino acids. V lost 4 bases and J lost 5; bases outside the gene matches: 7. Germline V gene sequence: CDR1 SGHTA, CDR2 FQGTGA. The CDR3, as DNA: TGTGCCAGCAGCTACCAGGGGACTAGCGACGAGACCCAGTACTTC. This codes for CASSYQGTSDETQYF.

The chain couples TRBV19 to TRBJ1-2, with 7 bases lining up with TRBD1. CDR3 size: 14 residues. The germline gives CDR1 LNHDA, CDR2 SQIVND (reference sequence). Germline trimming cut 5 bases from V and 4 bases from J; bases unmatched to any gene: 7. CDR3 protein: CASSAWDSSYGYTF. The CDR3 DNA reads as TGTGCCAGTAGTGCATGGGACAGTTCCTATGGCTACACCTTC. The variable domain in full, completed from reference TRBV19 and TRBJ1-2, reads DGGITQSPKYLFRKEGQNVTLSCEQNLNHDAMYWYRQDPGQGLRLIYYSQIVNDFQKGDIAEGYSVSREKKESFPLTVTSAQKNPTAFYLCASSAWDSSYGYTFGSGTRLTVV.

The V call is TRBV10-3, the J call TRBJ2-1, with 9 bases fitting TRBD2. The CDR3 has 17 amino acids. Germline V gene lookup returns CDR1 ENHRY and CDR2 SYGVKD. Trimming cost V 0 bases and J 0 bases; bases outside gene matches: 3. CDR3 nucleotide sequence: TGTGCCATCAGTGAGTCGGCGGGGGGGGCCTCCTACAATGAGCAGTTCTTC. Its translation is CAISESAGGASYNEQFF.

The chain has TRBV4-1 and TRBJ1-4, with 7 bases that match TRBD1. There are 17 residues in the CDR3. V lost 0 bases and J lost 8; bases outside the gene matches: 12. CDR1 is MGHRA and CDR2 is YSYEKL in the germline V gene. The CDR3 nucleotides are TGCGCCAGCAGCCAAGACCCCGGCAGGGGGATGGAAGAAAAACTGTTTTTT. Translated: CASSQDPGRGMEEKLFF.

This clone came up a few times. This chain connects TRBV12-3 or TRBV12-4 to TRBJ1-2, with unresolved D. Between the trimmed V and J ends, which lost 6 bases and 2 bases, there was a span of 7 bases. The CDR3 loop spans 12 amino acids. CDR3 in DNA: TGTGCCAGCAGCCCGAGGAACTATGGCTACACCTTC. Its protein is CASSPRNYGYTF.

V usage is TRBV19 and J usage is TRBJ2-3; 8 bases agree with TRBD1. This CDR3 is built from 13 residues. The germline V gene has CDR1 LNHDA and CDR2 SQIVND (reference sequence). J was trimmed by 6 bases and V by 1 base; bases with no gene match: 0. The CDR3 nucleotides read TGTGCCAGTAGTATAGGGACAGGGGATACGCAGTATTTT. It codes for CASSIGTGDTQYF.

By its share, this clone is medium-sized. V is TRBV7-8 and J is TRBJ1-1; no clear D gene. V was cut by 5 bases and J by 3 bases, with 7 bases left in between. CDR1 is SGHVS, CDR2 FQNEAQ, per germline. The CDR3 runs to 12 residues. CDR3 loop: CASSPADTEAFF. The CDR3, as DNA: TGTGCCAGCAGCCCGGCGGACACTGAAGCTTTCTTT. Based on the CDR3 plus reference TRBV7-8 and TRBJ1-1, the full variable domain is GAGVSQSPRYKVAKRGQDVALRCDPISGHVSLFWYQQALGQGPEFLTYFQNEAQLDKSGLPSDRFFAERPEGSVSTLKIQRTQQEDSAVYLCASSPADTEAFFGQGTRLTVV.

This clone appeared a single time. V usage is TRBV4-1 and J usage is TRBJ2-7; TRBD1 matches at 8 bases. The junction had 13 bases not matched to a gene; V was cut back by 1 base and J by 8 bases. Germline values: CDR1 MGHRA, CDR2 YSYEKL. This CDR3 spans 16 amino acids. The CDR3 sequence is CASSQGQGAVLEKQYF. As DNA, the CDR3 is TGCGCCAGCAGCCAAGGGCAGGGGGCCGTCCTAGAGAAGCAGTACTTC.

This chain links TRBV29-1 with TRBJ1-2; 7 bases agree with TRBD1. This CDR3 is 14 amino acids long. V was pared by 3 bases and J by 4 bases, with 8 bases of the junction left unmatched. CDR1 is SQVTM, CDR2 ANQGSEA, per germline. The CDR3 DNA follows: TGCAGCGTTGATGGGCGCCAGGGGGGCTATGGCTACACCTTC. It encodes CSVDGRQGGYGYTF.

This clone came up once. The CDR3 loop reads CASSVEGTSGSYNEQFF. The CDR3 DNA follows: TGTGCCAGCAGCGTAGAAGGGACTAGCGGCTCTTACAATGAGCAGTTCTTC. This chain connects TRBV9 to TRBJ2-1; 11 bases are shared with TRBD2. CDR1 SGDLS and CDR2 YYNGEE come from the germline V gene. The CDR3 extends over 17 amino acids. Germline trimming cut 0 bases from V and 4 bases from J; bases unmatched to any gene: 6.

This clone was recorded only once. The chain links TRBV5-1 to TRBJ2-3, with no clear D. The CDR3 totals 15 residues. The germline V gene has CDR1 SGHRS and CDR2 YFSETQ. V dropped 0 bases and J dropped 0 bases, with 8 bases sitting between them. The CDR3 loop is CASSLGLSSTDTQYF. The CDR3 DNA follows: TGCGCCAGCAGCTTGGGGCTCAGTAGCACAGATACGCAGTATTTT.

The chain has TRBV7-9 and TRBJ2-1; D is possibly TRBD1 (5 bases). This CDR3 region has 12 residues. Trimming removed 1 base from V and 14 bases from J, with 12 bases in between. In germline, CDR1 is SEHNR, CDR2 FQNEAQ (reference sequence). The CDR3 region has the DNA TGTGCCAGCAGCTTAGAGACAGCCCAAAAGTTCTTC. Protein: CASSLETAQKFF.

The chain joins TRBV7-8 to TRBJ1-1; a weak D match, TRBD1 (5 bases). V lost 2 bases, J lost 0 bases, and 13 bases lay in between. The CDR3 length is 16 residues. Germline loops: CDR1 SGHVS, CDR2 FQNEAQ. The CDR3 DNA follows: TGTGCCAGCAGCTTAATTTTCGACAGCTTGAACACTGAAGCTTTCTTT. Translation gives CASSLIFDSLNTEAFF.

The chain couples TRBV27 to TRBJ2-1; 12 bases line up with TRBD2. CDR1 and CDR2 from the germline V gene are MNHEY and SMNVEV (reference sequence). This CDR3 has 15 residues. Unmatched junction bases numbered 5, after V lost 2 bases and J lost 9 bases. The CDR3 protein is CASSLRLAGEGEQFF. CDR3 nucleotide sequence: TGTGCCAGCAGTTTACGACTAGCGGGGGAGGGTGAGCAGTTCTTC.

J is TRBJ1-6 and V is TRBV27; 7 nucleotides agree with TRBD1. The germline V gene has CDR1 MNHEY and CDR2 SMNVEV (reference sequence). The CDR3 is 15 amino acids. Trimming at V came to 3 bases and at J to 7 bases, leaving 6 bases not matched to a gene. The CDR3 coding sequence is TGTGCCAGCAGTTTCCGGACAGGAGGAAATTCACCCCTCCACTTT. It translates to CASSFRTGGNSPLHF.

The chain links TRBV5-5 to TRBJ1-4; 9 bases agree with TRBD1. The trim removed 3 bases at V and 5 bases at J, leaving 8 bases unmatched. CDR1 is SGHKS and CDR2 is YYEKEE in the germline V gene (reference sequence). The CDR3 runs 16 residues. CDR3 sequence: CASSSEPGQGNEKLFF. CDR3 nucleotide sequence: TGTGCCAGCAGCTCCGAACCGGGACAGGGCAATGAAAAACTGTTTTTT.

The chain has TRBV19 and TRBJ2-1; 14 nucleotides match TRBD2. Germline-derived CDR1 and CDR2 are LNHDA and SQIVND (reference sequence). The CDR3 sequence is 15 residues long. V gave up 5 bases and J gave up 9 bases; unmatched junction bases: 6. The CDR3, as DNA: TGTGCCAGTAGTGGCGGACTAGCGGGAGGATCTGAGCAGTTCTTC. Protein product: CASSGGLAGGSEQFF.

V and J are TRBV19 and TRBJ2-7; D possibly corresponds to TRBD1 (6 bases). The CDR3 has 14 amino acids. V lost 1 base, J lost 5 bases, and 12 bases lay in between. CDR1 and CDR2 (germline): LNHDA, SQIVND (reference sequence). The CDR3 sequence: CASSIVGRGDEQYF. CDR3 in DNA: TGTGCCAGTAGTATAGTCGGCAGGGGTGACGAGCAGTACTTC.

The CDR3: CASGLVRSLQFF. CDR3 nucleotide sequence: TGTGCTAGTGGTTTGGTACGGTCCCTGCAGTTCTTC. The chain uses TRBV12-5 and TRBJ2-1; D remains ambiguous. Germline V CDR1 and CDR2: LGHNT, FRNRAP. Trimming cost V 0 bases and J 12 bases, with 9 bases left between them. The CDR3 length is 12 residues. The full variable domain, in which reference TRBV12-5 and TRBJ2-1 provide the parts outside the CDR3, is DARVTQTPRHKVTEMGQEVTMRCQPILGHNTVFWYRQTMMQGLELLAYFRNRAPLDDSGMPKDRFSAEMPDATLATLKIQPSEPRDSAVYFCASGLVRSLQFFGPGTRLTVL.

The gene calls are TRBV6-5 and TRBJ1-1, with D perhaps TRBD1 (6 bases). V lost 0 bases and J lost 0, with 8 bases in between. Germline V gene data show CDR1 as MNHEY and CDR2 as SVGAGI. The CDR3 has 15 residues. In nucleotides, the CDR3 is TGTGCCAGCAGTTACTCAGGGGGTTTGAACACTGAAGCTTTCTTT. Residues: CASSYSGGLNTEAFF.

The CDR3 bases are TGTGCCAGTTCCGACAGGAACACTGAAGCTTTCTTT. This encodes CASSDRNTEAFF. The rearrangement joins TRBV19 to TRBJ1-1, with a possible D match to TRBD1 (5 bases). Trimming left V 8 bases short and J 1 base short, with 8 bases between. Germline-derived CDR1 and CDR2 are LNHDA and SQIVND (reference sequence). The CDR3 spans 12 residues.

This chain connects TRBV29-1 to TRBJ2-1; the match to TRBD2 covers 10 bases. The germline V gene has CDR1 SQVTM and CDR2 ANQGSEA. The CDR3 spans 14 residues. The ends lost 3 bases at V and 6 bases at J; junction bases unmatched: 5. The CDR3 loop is CSVERTSGLNEQFF. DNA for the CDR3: TGCAGCGTTGAGCGGACTAGCGGACTCAATGAGCAGTTCTTC.

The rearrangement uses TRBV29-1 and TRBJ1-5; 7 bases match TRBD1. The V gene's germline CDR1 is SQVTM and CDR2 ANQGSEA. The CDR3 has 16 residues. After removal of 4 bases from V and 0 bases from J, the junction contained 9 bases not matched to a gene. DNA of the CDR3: TGCAGCGTTGTAGGTTCAGGGGGAGGTAGCAATCAGCCCCAGCATTTT. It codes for CSVVGSGGGSNQPQHF.